The T cell receptor beta chain described here comes from a study of blood T cells in healthy people across ages. Overall study findings and caveats: Diversity was higher, and naive CD4+ cells more numerous, in long-lived donors than in aged donors.

Using a J-beta primer mix together with a sample-barcoded 5' primer, a second PCR was run for about 7 to 12 cycles. Each CDR3 protein gets one entry after TCRdb re-called the 5' RACE reads with MiXCR. Among some 1,800,000 distinct CDR3 sequences, about 39% were seen once, and the ten largest hold 20% to 25%. Worth noting for this clonotype: Its antigen is not identified.

This TCR was recovered from a human donor in good health. The material sequenced was blood.

The DNA for the CDR3 is TGTGCCAGCAGCCCCCACGGGGATCGGGCCCAGGAGACCCAGTACTTC. Translation: CASSPHGDRAQETQYF. The rearrangement uses TRBV3-1 and TRBJ2-5; maybe TRBD2 (5 bases). This CDR3 contains 16 residues. V was trimmed by 4 bases and J by 5 bases, leaving 20 bases between them. Germline CDR1 LGHDT, CDR2 YNNKEL (reference sequence).